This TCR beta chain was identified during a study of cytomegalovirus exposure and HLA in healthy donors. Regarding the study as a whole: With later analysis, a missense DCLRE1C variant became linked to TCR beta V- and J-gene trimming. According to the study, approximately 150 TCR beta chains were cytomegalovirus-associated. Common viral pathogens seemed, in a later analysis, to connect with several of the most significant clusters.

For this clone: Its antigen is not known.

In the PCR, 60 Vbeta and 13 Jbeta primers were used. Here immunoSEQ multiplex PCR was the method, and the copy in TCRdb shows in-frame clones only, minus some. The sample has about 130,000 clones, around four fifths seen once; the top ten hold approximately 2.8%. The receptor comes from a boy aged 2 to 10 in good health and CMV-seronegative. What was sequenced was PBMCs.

The CDR3 region is CASSPYRVGGNTEAFF. Here the CDR3 DNA reads TGTGCCAGCAGTCCCTACAGGGTAGGGGGCAACACTGAAGCTTTCTTT. The rearrangement uses TRBV6-6 and TRBJ1-1; 7 nucleotides line up with TRBD1. This CDR3 is built from 16 residues. J lost 2 bases, V lost 5 bases, and 11 bases had no gene match. CDR1 MNHNY and CDR2 SVGAGI come from the germline V gene (reference sequence).